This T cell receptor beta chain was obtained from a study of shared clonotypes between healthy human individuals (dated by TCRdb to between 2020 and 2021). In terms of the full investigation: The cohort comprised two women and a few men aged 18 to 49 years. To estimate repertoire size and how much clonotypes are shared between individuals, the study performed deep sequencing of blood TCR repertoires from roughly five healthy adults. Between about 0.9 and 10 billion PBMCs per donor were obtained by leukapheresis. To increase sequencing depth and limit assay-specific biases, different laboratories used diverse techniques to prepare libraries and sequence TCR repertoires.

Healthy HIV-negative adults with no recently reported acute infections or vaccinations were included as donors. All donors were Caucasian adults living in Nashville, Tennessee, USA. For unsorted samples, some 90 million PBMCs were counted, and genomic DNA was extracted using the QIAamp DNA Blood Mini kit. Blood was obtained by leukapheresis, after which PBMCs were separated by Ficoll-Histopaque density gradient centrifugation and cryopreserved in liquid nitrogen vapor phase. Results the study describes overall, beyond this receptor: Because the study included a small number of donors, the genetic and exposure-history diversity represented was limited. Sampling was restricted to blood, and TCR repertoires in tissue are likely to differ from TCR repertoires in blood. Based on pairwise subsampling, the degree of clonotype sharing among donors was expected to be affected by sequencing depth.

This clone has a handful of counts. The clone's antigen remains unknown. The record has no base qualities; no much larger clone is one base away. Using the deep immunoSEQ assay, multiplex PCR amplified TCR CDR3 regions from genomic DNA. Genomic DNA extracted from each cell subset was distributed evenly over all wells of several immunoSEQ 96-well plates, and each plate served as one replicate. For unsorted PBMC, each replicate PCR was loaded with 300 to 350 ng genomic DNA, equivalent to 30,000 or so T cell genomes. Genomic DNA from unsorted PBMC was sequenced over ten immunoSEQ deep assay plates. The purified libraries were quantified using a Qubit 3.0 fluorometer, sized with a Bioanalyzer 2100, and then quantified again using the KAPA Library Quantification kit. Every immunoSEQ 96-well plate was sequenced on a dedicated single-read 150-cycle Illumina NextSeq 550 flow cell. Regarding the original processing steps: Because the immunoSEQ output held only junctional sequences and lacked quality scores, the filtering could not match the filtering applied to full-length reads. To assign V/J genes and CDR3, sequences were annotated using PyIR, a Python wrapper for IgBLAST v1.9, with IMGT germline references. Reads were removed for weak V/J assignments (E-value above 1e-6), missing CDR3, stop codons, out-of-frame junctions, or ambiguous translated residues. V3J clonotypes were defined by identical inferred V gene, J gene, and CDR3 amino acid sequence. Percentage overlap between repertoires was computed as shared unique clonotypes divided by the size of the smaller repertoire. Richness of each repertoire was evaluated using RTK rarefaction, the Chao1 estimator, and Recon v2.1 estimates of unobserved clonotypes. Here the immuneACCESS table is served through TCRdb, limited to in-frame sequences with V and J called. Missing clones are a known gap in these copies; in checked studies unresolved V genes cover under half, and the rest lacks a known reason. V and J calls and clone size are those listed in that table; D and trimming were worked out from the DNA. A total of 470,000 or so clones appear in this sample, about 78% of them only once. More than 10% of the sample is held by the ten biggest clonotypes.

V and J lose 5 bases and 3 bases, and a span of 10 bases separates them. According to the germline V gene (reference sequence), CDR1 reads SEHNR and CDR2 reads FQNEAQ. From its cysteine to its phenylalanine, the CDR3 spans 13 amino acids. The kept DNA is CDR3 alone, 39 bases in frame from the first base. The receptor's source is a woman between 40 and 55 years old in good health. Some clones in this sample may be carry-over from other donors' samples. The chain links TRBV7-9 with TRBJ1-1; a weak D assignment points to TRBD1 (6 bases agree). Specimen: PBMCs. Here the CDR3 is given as CASSTQGYTEAFF. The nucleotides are TGTGCCAGCAGCACCCAGGGGTACACTGAAGCTTTCTTT.